This T cell receptor (beta chain) was profiled in a study of control samples from healthy donors and cancer patients. Profiled with immunoSEQ multiplex PCR; TCRdb holds only in-frame clones, not every one. The sample lists roughly 160,000 clones; roughly 95% were seen once. The CDR3 runs 14 residues. Looked up from germline, CDR1 is LGHDT and CDR2 is YNNKEL (reference sequence). Trimming pared 3 bases from V and 3 bases from J, leaving 8 bases between. This sequence joins TRBV3-1 (or the pseudogene TRBV3-2) and TRBJ2-2, with unresolved D. The TCR comes from a woman under 40 in good health. The specimen sequenced was blood. CDR3 amino acids: CASSHDWHTGELFF. The CDR3 nucleotides are TGTGCCAGCAGCCACGACTGGCACACCGGGGAGCTGTTTTTT.